A single sample gave rise to the 18 T cell receptor beta chains below, sequenced in a study of radiotherapy plus CTLA-4 blockade in lung cancer (dated by TCRdb to 2016 to 2019). Libraries were constructed by the immunoSEQ multiplex PCR assay. What TCRdb holds here is the immuneACCESS table cut down to in-frame rearrangements. Part of the clones is not present; checked against another copy, under half of the missing clones reflect an unresolved V gene, and the others are unexplained. Present in this sample are some 110,000 clones, 65% to 85% of which were seen just once. The ten largest account for roughly 5.2% of the sample. This specimen was peripheral blood, taken from a patient treated with radiotherapy plus ipilimumab. The receptors were sampled from a human donor with non-small cell lung cancer who had a partial response to radiotherapy plus ipilimumab.

The rearrangement uses TRBV5-1 and TRBJ2-2; TRBD1 matches at 8 bases. This CDR3 spans 14 amino acids. V trimming: 4 bases; J trimming: 6 bases; junction bases outside the gene matches: 5. Per the germline V gene, CDR1 is SGHRS and CDR2 is YFSETQ. The CDR3 is CASSQDRVPGELFF. The CDR3, as DNA: TGCGCCAGCAGCCAGGACAGGGTCCCCGGGGAGCTGTTTTTT.

J is TRBJ2-2 and V is TRBV27; 8 bases match TRBD1. The V and J ends lost 10 bases and 3 bases, in that order; junction bases with no gene match: 4. The length of the CDR3 is 13 residues. CDR1 and CDR2 from the germline V gene are MNHEY and SMNVEV (reference sequence). In nucleotides, the CDR3 is TGTGCCACCCACAGGGGGTACACCGGGGAGCTGTTTTTT. It is translated as CATHRGYTGELFF.

The chain carries TRBV4-2 and TRBJ2-5; D may be TRBD2 (6 bases). V gave up 4 bases and J gave up 1 base, with 22 bases separating them. This CDR3 has 18 residues. Germline loops: CDR1 LGHNA, CDR2 YNFKEQ. The CDR3 DNA reads as TGTGCCAGCAGCCGGACGGCGGGACCGGCCCTGGTCCAAGAGACCCAGTACTTC. Translated, it gives CASSRTAGPALVQETQYF.

This clone was detected only a few times. The CDR3 region has the DNA TGTGCCAGCAGCCGCCGACAGGGGTACTATGGCTACACCTTC. Its protein product is CASSRRQGYYGYTF. The rearrangement joins TRBV28 to TRBJ1-2; 8 nucleotides agree with TRBD1. There are 14 residues in the CDR3. With V trimmed by 6 bases and J by 3 bases, 6 bases remained unmatched. Germline V gene data show CDR1 as MDHEN and CDR2 as SYDVKM.

In regard to this clone: This may arise from a read error, as a much more abundant clone is one base away. The chain joins TRBV28 to TRBJ1-5, with 10 positions matching TRBD1. J gave up 2 bases and V 3 bases, and 1 base lay outside the gene matches. CDR1 is MDHEN and CDR2 is SYDVKM in the germline V gene. The CDR3 extends over 15 amino acids. The DNA of the CDR3 is TGTGCCAGCAGTTTGGGGACAGGGGGCAATCAGCCCCAGCATTTT. Protein product: CASSLGTGGNQPQHF.

This clone is labeled as medium-sized (0.01 to 0.1%). The chain has TRBV28 and TRBJ2-2; 8 bases align to TRBD2. This CDR3 is 16 amino acids long. In germline, CDR1 is MDHEN, CDR2 SYDVKM. Unmatched junction bases numbered 6, after V lost 6 bases and J lost 0 bases. This chain's CDR3 is CASRLSGAANTGELFF. The CDR3 coding sequence is TGTGCCAGCAGACTTAGCGGGGCTGCGAACACCGGGGAGCTGTTTTTT.

The V gene is TRBV7-7, the J gene TRBJ2-7; 8 nucleotides agree with TRBD1. The CDR3 loop spans 17 amino acids. Germline assignment: CDR1 SSHAT and CDR2 FNYEAQ (reference sequence). The DNA of the CDR3 is TGTGCTAGCAGCCGACCTCCCGGGGACAGGCGCCCCGACGAGCAGTACGTC. Its translation: CASSRPPGDRRPDEQYV.

This sequence joins TRBV7-9 and TRBJ2-1, with D maybe TRBD2 (6 bases). Germline CDR1 is SEHNR and CDR2 is FQNEAQ (reference sequence). The ends were cut back, 1 base at V and 5 bases at J, with 12 bases in the middle. The length of the CDR3 is 15 residues. CDR3 sequence: CASSLGLGNDNEQFF. The DNA of the CDR3 is TGTGCCAGCAGCTTAGGACTAGGCAATGACAATGAGCAGTTCTTC.

The rearrangement links TRBV7-8 to TRBJ2-2; D is perhaps TRBD1 (5 bases). V lost 8 bases and J lost 0, with 10 bases in between. The CDR3 spans 14 residues. Germline-derived CDR1 and CDR2 are SGHVS and FQNEAQ. In nucleotides, the CDR3 is TGTGCCAGCCGCGGACAACCGAACACCGGGGAGCTGTTTTTT. It specifies CASRGQPNTGELFF. The variable domain in full, with the rest retrieved from reference TRBV7-8 and TRBJ2-2, is GAGVSQSPRYKVAKRGQDVALRCDPISGHVSLFWYQQALGQGPEFLTYFQNEAQLDKSGLPSDRFFAERPEGSVSTLKIQRTQQEDSAVYLCASRGQPNTGELFFGEGSRLTVL.

This chain uses TRBV4-1 with TRBJ2-2, with 16 bases aligning to TRBD2. The CDR3 is 19 amino acids. Trimming cost V 4 bases and J 2 bases; bases outside gene matches: 7. Germline-derived CDR1 and CDR2 are MGHRA and YSYEKL. The CDR3 DNA follows: TGCGCCAGCAGCCGAAAGGGACTAGCGGGAGGGCCTAACACCGGGGAGCTGTTTTTT. It translates to CASSRKGLAGGPNTGELFF.

This clone was seen once. The chain carries TRBV5-1 and TRBJ2-1; 9 nucleotides match TRBD2. Unmatched junction bases numbered 10, after V lost 7 bases and J lost 5 bases. CDR1 is SGHRS, CDR2 YFSETQ, per germline. This CDR3 has 15 residues. The CDR3, as DNA: TGCGCCAGCTCCCAGGGGCTAGCGGGAAACAATGAGCAGTTCTTC. Protein sequence: CASSQGLAGNNEQFF.

CDR3 sequence: CASSLGQGVSVLTF. In nucleotides, the CDR3 is TGTGCCAGCAGCTTGGGACAGGGGGTCTCCGTCCTGACTTTC. The chain has TRBV7-9 and TRBJ2-6; 11 bases fit TRBD1. The CDR3 is 14 amino acids. The junction had 4 bases not matched to a gene; V was cut back by 3 bases and J by 12 bases. From germline, CDR1 is SEHNR and CDR2 FQNEAQ (reference sequence).

The V call is TRBV6-6, the J call TRBJ2-5, with 7 bases that match TRBD1. Germline trimming cut 1 base from V and 1 base from J; bases unmatched to any gene: 3. Germline CDR1 reads MNHNY; CDR2 reads SVGAGI (reference sequence). The CDR3 runs to 15 residues. The CDR3 DNA reads TGTGCCAGCAGTTACTGGGGACAGTCCCAAGAGACCCAGTACTTC. This sequence encodes CASSYWGQSQETQYF.

This chain joins TRBV5-1 and TRBJ2-7; 13 positions agree with TRBD2. The germline CDR1 and CDR2 sequences are SGHRS and YFSETQ. This CDR3 contains 16 residues. With V trimmed by 0 bases and J by 12 bases, 12 bases remained unmatched. CDR3: CASSLDTGTSGKQLYF. The CDR3 coding sequence is TGCGCCAGCAGCTTGGATACCGGGACTAGCGGGAAGCAGTTGTACTTC.

The chain employs TRBV7-2 and TRBJ2-3, with D possibly TRBD2 on 6 matching bases. Germline V gives CDR1 SGHTA, CDR2 FQGNSA. CDR3 length: 15 residues. Between the trimmed V and J ends, which lost 2 bases and 2 bases, there was a span of 11 bases. For the CDR3, the DNA is TGTGCCAGCAGCTTATCGGCGGGGTCCACAGATACGCAGTATTTT. It is translated as CASSLSAGSTDTQYF.

The chain joins TRBV4-3 to TRBJ1-1; the D gene is possibly TRBD1 (5 bases). The CDR3 consists of 15 residues. Looked up from germline, CDR1 is LGHNA and CDR2 is YSLEER. V gave up 0 bases and J gave up 3 bases, with 11 bases separating them. The CDR3 bases are TGCGCCAGCAGCCAAGATCGGGGGGGGTACACTGAAGCTTTCTTT. This sequence encodes CASSQDRGGYTEAFF.

This chain connects TRBV5-4 to TRBJ2-1; maybe TRBD2 (7 bases). Trimming removed 4 bases from V and 2 bases from J, with 10 bases in between. The length of the CDR3 is 14 residues. The germline V gene encodes CDR1 SGHNT and CDR2 YYREEE (reference sequence). The DNA of the CDR3 is TGTGCCAGCAGCATAGGGGGGGCCTACAATGAGCAGTTCTTC. Amino acid sequence: CASSIGGAYNEQFF.

This clone was counted between two and nine times. A junction end diverges from the germline sequence, so it may reflect a read error. This chain connects TRBV5-4 to TRBJ2-7; 7 positions agree with TRBD1. Germline V gene data show CDR1 as SGHNT and CDR2 as YYREEE (reference sequence). The CDR3 totals 14 residues. CDR3 in amino acids: CASSMPGQPYAQYF. The DNA for the CDR3 is TGTGCCAGCAGCATGCCGGGACAGCCCTACGCGCAGTACTTC.